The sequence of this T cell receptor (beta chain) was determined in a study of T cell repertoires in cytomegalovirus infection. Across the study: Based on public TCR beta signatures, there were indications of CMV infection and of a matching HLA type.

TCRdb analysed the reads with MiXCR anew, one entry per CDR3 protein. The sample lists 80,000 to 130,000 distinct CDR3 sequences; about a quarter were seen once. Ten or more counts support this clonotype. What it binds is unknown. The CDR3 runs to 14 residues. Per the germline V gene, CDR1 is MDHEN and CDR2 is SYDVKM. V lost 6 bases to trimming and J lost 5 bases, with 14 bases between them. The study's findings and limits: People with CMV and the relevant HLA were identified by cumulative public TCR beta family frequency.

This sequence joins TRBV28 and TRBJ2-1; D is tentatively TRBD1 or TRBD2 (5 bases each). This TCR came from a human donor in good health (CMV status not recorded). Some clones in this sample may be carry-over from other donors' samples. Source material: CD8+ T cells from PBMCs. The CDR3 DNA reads TGTGCCAGCAGCGGGGACCCAGGAGACAATGAGCAGTTCTTC. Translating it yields CASSGDPGDNEQFF.